These T cell receptor beta chains were read from a single sample in a study of OX40 agonist ivuxolimab in advanced cancers. The table came from immunoSEQ multiplex PCR; TCRdb's copy has only in-frame clones and leaves some out. The table includes some 80,000 clones, roughly 94% detected once. The input for sequencing was CD4+ or CD8+ T cells sorted from blood, taken in a trial of the OX40 agonist ivuxolimab. These receptors all stem from an adult with an advanced solid tumor such as melanoma, head and neck, liver or kidney cancer. Both conserved end residues are part of each CDR3. Each record gives: V gene, clone size, D gene, J gene, CDR3 protein, CDR3 DNA. A D gene is named only where the DNA matches it firmly. Size is omitted from some rows. Given values are once, few, many or a class for expanded clones.

TRBV4-3	NA	NA	TRBJ1-2	CASSQDFLGEEYGYTF	TGCGCCAGCAGCCAAGATTTTCTGGGGGAGGAGTATGGCTACACCTTC
TRBV9	NA	NA	TRBJ1-2	CASSVGDGYGYTF	TGTGCCAGCAGCGTTGGGGACGGCTATGGCTACACCTTC
TRBV4-1	NA	NA	TRBJ1-4	CASSQRGGGEKLFF	TGCGCCAGCAGCCAAAGGGGGGGTGGTGAAAAACTGTTTTTT
TRBV19	NA	TRBD1	TRBJ1-2	CASSTLLDRDNYGYTF	TGTGCCAGTAGTACCCTTTTGGACAGGGATAACTATGGCTACACCTTC
TRBV11-2	NA	NA	TRBJ2-7	CASSGPGQMLYEQYF	TGTGCCAGCAGCGGCCCGGGGCAGATGCTCTACGAGCAGTACTTC
TRBV28	NA	NA	TRBJ2-7	CASSPFPYEQYF	TGTGCCAGCAGTCCCTTCCCTTACGAGCAGTACTTC
TRBV30	NA	NA	TRBJ1-6	CAWNSYARGYNSPLHF	TGTGCCTGGAATTCCTACGCCCGTGGCTATAATTCACCCCTCCACTTT
TRBV5-5	NA	NA	TRBJ2-1	CASSYSGYNEQFF	TGTGCCAGCAGCTATAGCGGTTACAATGAGCAGTTCTTC
TRBV28	NA	NA	TRBJ1-4	CASSLQGYYEKLFF	TGTGCCAGCAGTTTACAGGGTTACTACGAAAAACTGTTTTTT
TRBV9	NA	NA	TRBJ2-7	CASSVAAVRESSYEQYF	TGTGCCAGCAGCGTAGCCGCGGTCAGGGAGAGCTCCTACGAGCAGTACTTC
TRBV11-2	NA	NA	TRBJ2-1	CASSLEAAPGDEQFF	TGTGCCAGCAGCTTAGAGGCAGCCCCTGGGGATGAGCAGTTCTTC
TRBV27	NA	TRBD2	TRBJ2-3	CASTLSSGTSGSPDTQYF	TGTGCCAGCACCCTCTCATCCGGGACTAGCGGGAGCCCAGATACGCAGTATTTT
TRBV5-4	NA	NA	TRBJ1-1	CASSLTTEAFF	TGTGCCAGCAGCTTGACCACTGAAGCTTTCTTT
TRBV9	NA	NA	TRBJ1-1	CASSVERGNTEAFF	TGTGCCAGCAGCGTAGAAAGGGGAAACACTGAAGCTTTCTTT
TRBV29-1	NA	NA	TRBJ1-1	CSVEGQMNTEAFF	TGCAGCGTTGAAGGACAGATGAACACTGAAGCTTTCTTT
TRBV7-8	NA	NA	TRBJ2-1	CASSLRLVEQFF	TGTGCCAGCAGCCTCCGACTCGTAGAGCAGTTCTTC
TRBV9	NA	NA	TRBJ2-7	CASSVGAEAYEQYF	TGTGCCAGCAGCGTAGGAGCGGAGGCCTACGAGCAGTACTTC
TRBV2	NA	NA	TRBJ1-1	CASSEGVGFTEAFF	TGTGCCAGCAGTGAGGGGGTTGGGTTTACTGAAGCTTTCTTT
TRBV4-3	NA	TRBD1	TRBJ2-7	CASSQGTGKYEQYF	TGCGCCAGCAGCCAAGGGACAGGGAAGTACGAGCAGTACTTC
TRBV27	NA	NA	TRBJ1-5	CASSLSGYRGNQPQHF	TGTGCCAGCAGTTTATCAGGGTACAGGGGCAATCAGCCCCAGCATTTT
TRBV15	few	NA	TRBJ1-1	CATSQRMGRNTEAFF	TGTGCCACCAGCCAAAGGATGGGGCGTAACACTGAAGCTTTCTTT
TRBV6-1	NA	NA	TRBJ1-5	CASSEVRGQPQHF	TGTGCCAGCAGTGAAGTTAGGGGACAGCCCCAGCATTTT
TRBV7-2	NA	NA	TRBJ2-7	CASSPKETPWYEQYF	TGTGCCAGCAGCCCAAAAGAGACCCCGTGGTACGAGCAGTACTTC
TRBV7-8	once	TRBD2	TRBJ2-4	CASSLGAGGPSGIQYF	TGTGCCAGCAGCTTAGGTGCGGGAGGGCCTAGTGGCATTCAGTACTTC
TRBV5-6	NA	NA	TRBJ2-1	CASSQGLSYNEQFF	TGTGCCAGCAGCCAGGGGCTCTCCTACAATGAGCAGTTCTTC
TRBV7-2	NA	NA	TRBJ1-5	CASSPWPSDTLSNQPQHF	TGTGCCAGCAGCCCCTGGCCCTCCGACACCCTTAGCAATCAGCCCCAGCATTTT
TRBV5-4	NA	NA	TRBJ2-7	CASSLTQGPSSYEQYF	TGTGCCAGCAGCTTGACCCAGGGGCCGAGCTCCTACGAGCAGTACTTC
TRBV7-2	NA	NA	TRBJ2-5	CASSSGETQYF	TGTGCCAGCAGCTCAGGGGAGACCCAGTACTTC
TRBV6-1	NA	NA	TRBJ2-1	CASSEEARYEQFF	TGTGCCAGCAGTGAAGAAGCGAGGTATGAGCAGTTCTTC
TRBV4-3	NA	TRBD2	TRBJ2-1	CASSRTSGWSSYNEQFF	TGCGCCAGCAGCCGGACTAGCGGGTGGAGCTCCTACAATGAGCAGTTCTTC
TRBV9	NA	NA	TRBJ2-1	CASSVSPSNEQFF	TGTGCCAGCAGCGTATCCCCCTCGAATGAGCAGTTCTTC
TRBV7-2	NA	NA	TRBJ2-5	CASSLAGQGETQYF	TGTGCCAGCAGCTTAGCCGGTCAGGGGGAGACCCAGTACTTC
TRBV19	NA	NA	TRBJ1-2	CASSLGGQYYGYTF	TGTGCCAGTAGTTTGGGAGGACAGTACTACGGCTACACCTTC
TRBV7-2	NA	TRBD2	TRBJ2-3	CASSLFYSGLRPTDTQYF	TGTGCCAGCAGCTTATTTTATAGCGGGCTACGGCCCACAGATACGCAGTATTTT
TRBV27	NA	TRBD1	TRBJ2-6	CASSLLDREGANVLTF	TGTGCCAGCAGTTTACTCGACAGGGAAGGGGCCAACGTCCTGACTTTC
TRBV9	NA	TRBD1	TRBJ1-2	CASSARAGQGSLRNYGYTF	TGTGCCAGCAGCGCTCGGGCGGGACAGGGGTCCCTCCGTAACTATGGCTACACCTTC
TRBV19	NA	NA	TRBJ2-3	CASSIWGGRTDTQYF	TGTGCCAGTAGTATCTGGGGGGGCCGCACAGATACGCAGTATTTT
TRBV11-2	NA	NA	TRBJ2-7	CASSLDPEAHYEQYF	TGTGCCAGCAGCTTAGATCCAGAGGCCCACTACGAGCAGTACTTC
TRBV14	few	TRBD1	TRBJ1-1	CASRPGQGEAFF	TGTGCCAGCAGGCCCGGACAGGGGGAAGCTTTCTTT
TRBV6-5	NA	NA	TRBJ2-5	CASSWGRVQETQYF	TGTGCCAGCAGCTGGGGACGGGTCCAAGAGACCCAGTACTTC
TRBV7-2	once	TRBD1	TRBJ1-1	CASSLYTTGGGTEAFF	TGTGCCAGCAGCCTATATACAACAGGGGGAGGCACTGAAGCTTTCTTT
TRBV6-1	NA	TRBD1	TRBJ1-2	CASSPSGTGSGYTF	TGTGCCAGCAGTCCCTCCGGGACAGGGTCTGGCTACACCTTC
TRBV5-1	NA	NA	TRBJ1-1	CASSHETGGRNTEAFF	TGCGCCAGCAGTCACGAGACAGGCGGAAGGAACACTGAAGCTTTCTTT
TRBV19	NA	TRBD2	TRBJ2-7	CASSTGTSDEQYF	TGTGCCAGCAGTACGGGGACTAGCGACGAGCAGTACTTC
TRBV4-1	NA	TRBD1	TRBJ2-7	CASSHPKPGDRGYYEQYF	TGCGCCAGCAGCCACCCCAAACCGGGGGACAGGGGATACTACGAGCAGTACTTC
TRBV6-1	NA	NA	TRBJ2-1	CASTQTGVKQFF	TGTGCCAGCACCCAGACGGGGGTAAAGCAGTTCTTC
TRBV6-6	NA	NA	TRBJ2-1	CASDGSSYNEQFF	TGTGCCAGCGATGGGTCCTCCTACAATGAGCAGTTCTTC
TRBV7-2	NA	TRBD2	TRBJ2-5	CASSFPSGGAPQETQYF	TGTGCCAGCAGCTTCCCTAGCGGGGGGGCCCCCCAAGAGACCCAGTACTTC
TRBV13	NA	NA	TRBJ1-2	CASSLGQGGSYGYTF	TGTGCCAGCAGCTTAGGGCAGGGAGGGTCCTATGGCTACACCTTC
TRBV7-9	NA	TRBD1	TRBJ2-3	CASSPRQGAYTDTQYF	TGTGCCAGCAGCCCCAGACAGGGGGCTTACACAGATACGCAGTATTTT
TRBV5-5	once	TRBD1	TRBJ2-2	CASSWRTGSGELFF	TGTGCCAGCAGCTGGAGGACAGGCTCCGGGGAGCTGTTTTTT
TRBV7-9	NA	NA	TRBJ2-1	CASNPEGRSYNEQFF	TGTGCCAGCAACCCCGAAGGCCGCTCCTACAATGAGCAGTTCTTC
TRBV6-5	NA	NA	TRBJ1-2	CASSYSGPGPYGYTF	TGTGCCAGCAGTTACTCCGGTCCGGGACCCTATGGCTACACCTTC
TRBV27	NA	NA	TRBJ1-2	CASSFNGHGYTF	TGTGCCAGCAGTTTCAATGGGCATGGCTACACCTTC
TRBV27	NA	TRBD2	TRBJ2-1	CASSFLAGSDEQFF	TGTGCCAGCAGTTTTCTAGCGGGATCGGATGAGCAGTTCTTC
TRBV14	once	TRBD1	TRBJ2-7	CASSQDRDRTYEQYF	TGTGCCAGCAGCCAAGATAGGGACAGGACCTACGAGCAGTACTTC
TRBV7-8	NA	NA	TRBJ2-6	CASSLGWVGHSGANVLTF	TGTGCCAGCAGCTTAGGTTGGGTTGGGCACTCTGGGGCCAACGTCCTGACTTTC
TRBV7-3	NA	NA	TRBJ2-7	CASSLMGRDYEQYF	TGTGCCAGCAGCTTAATGGGGAGAGATTACGAGCAGTACTTC
TRBV28	NA	TRBD2	TRBJ2-1	CASSRITSGRGNEQFF	TGTGCCAGCAGTCGTATAACTAGCGGGAGGGGGAATGAGCAGTTCTTC